This T cell receptor (beta chain) was captured in a study of shared clonotypes between healthy human individuals. Recent vaccinations or acute infections were absent in the healthy HIV-negative adult donors. There are 15 residues in the CDR3. CDR1 is MNHNS and CDR2 is SASEGT in the germline V gene. Trimming left V 2 bases short and J 5 bases short, with 14 bases between. Running of the assay took place at deep level. PCR replicates from unsorted PBMC used roughly 300 ng DNA, and this amount was roughly 33,000 T cell genomes. Here immunoSEQ multiplex PCR was the method, and the copy in TCRdb shows in-frame clones only, minus some. The repertoire holds approximately 510,000 clones, with about four fifths as singletons.

This TCR was recovered from a middle-aged woman in good health. Some clones in this sample may be carry-over from other donors' samples. Sequences were obtained from PBMCs. The V and J genes are TRBV6-1 and TRBJ2-3, with D perhaps matching TRBD1 or TRBD2 (5 bases each). CDR3 loop: CASSETRERGDTQYF. CDR3 nucleotide sequence: TGTGCCAGCAGTGAAACGAGGGAGAGGGGAGATACGCAGTATTTT.